This passage covers 22 T cell receptor beta chains from one sample sequenced in a study of OX40 agonist ivuxolimab in advanced cancers. TCRdb's copy holds only in-frame clones and misses some; the assay was immunoSEQ multiplex PCR. The table records roughly 57,000 clones, roughly three quarters of them present only once. The sequenced sample was CD4+ or CD8+ T cells sorted from blood, obtained in a trial of the OX40 agonist ivuxolimab. The receptors derive from an adult with an advanced solid tumor such as melanoma, head and neck, liver or kidney cancer.

The gene calls are TRBV6-6 and TRBJ1-5; D is ambiguous. Trimming removed 6 bases from V and 0 bases from J, with 12 bases in between. The CDR3 extends over 15 amino acids. Looked up from germline, CDR1 is MNHNY and CDR2 is SVGAGI (reference sequence). CDR3 in amino acids: CASRLQIYSNQPQHF. CDR3 DNA: TGTGCCAGCAGGCTACAAATTTATAGCAATCAGCCCCAGCATTTT.

The V gene is TRBV7-3, the J gene TRBJ2-1, with D perhaps TRBD1 or TRBD2 (5 bases each). V was trimmed by 5 bases and J by 4 bases, leaving 21 bases between them. In germline, CDR1 is SGHTA, CDR2 FQGTGA. The CDR3 has 17 residues. The CDR3 region has the DNA TGTGCCAGCAGCCCAGGTCGGGCCGGGACCCCTTACAATGAGCAGTTCTTC. Protein: CASSPGRAGTPYNEQFF.

The chain links TRBV14 to TRBJ1-2; D is unresolved. Trimming removed 4 bases at V and 8 bases at J, with 14 bases between. There are 13 residues in the CDR3. CDR1 SGHDN and CDR2 FVKESK come from the germline V gene. The CDR3, as DNA: TGTGCCAGCAGCCTACTGCGGACTGAGGGCTACACCTTC. Amino acid sequence: CASSLLRTEGYTF.

The chain combines TRBV7-2 with TRBJ1-2; D unresolved. V dropped 2 bases and J dropped 8 bases, with 9 bases sitting between them. Germline CDR1 reads SGHTA; CDR2 reads FQGNSA. The CDR3 extends over 12 amino acids. The CDR3 sequence is CASSLQSGGYTF. The DNA of the CDR3 is TGTGCCAGCAGCTTACAATCCGGCGGCTACACCTTC. Complete variable domain (other parts from reference TRBV7-2 and TRBJ1-2): GAGVSQSPSNKVTEKGKDVELRCDPISGHTALYWYRQSLGQGLEFLIYFQGNSAPDKSGLPSDRFSAERTGGSVSTLTIQRTQQEDSAVYLCASSLQSGGYTFGSGTRLTVV.

The rearrangement uses TRBV19 and TRBJ2-3, with D uncertain. V was shortened by 7 bases and J by 2 bases, with 10 bases between the two germline ends. The CDR3 totals 13 residues. Germline V lookup: CDR1 LNHDA, CDR2 SQIVND (reference sequence). The CDR3: CASKTLSTDTQYF. DNA for the CDR3: TGTGCCAGTAAAACCCTATCCACAGATACGCAGTATTTT. Full variable domain (rest looked up from reference TRBV19 and TRBJ2-3): DGGITQSPKYLFRKEGQNVTLSCEQNLNHDAMYWYRQDPGQGLRLIYYSQIVNDFQKGDIAEGYSVSREKKESFPLTVTSAQKNPTAFYLCASKTLSTDTQYFGPGTRLTVL.

V is TRBV2 and J is TRBJ2-5, with D possibly TRBD2 on 6 matching bases. Germline CDR1 SNHLY, CDR2 FYNNEI. This CDR3 region has 17 residues. V was clipped by 3 bases and J by 4 bases, with 21 bases between them. CDR3 amino acids: CASSDPTNRRARETQYF. The CDR3, as DNA: TGTGCCAGCAGTGACCCAACCAATCGGAGGGCCAGAGAGACCCAGTACTTC.

V gene TRBV6-5 combines with J gene TRBJ1-4, with 7 bases aligning to TRBD1. The germline V gene has CDR1 MNHEY and CDR2 SVGAGI. Trimming cost V 5 bases and J 8 bases; bases outside gene matches: 8. CDR3 length: 14 amino acids. CDR3 sequence: CASSGGGLREKLFF. CDR3 sequence (DNA): TGTGCCAGCAGTGGAGGGGGCTTGAGGGAAAAACTGTTTTTT.

The chain couples TRBV11-2 to TRBJ2-3; the match to TRBD1 covers 10 bases. The germline V gene has CDR1 SGHAT and CDR2 FQNNGV. With V trimmed by 1 base and J by 2 bases, 6 bases remained unmatched. The CDR3 has 17 amino acids. CDR3: CASSLGGTGATTDTQYF. The CDR3 nucleotides read TGTGCCAGCAGCTTAGGAGGGACAGGGGCTACCACAGATACGCAGTATTTT.

V gene TRBV7-2 combines with J gene TRBJ2-7; the D gene is possibly TRBD2 (5 bases). This CDR3 has 14 residues. Germline V gene sequence: CDR1 SGHTA, CDR2 FQGNSA. The V gene lost 1 base and the J gene lost 7 bases, with 14 bases spanning the gap. The CDR3 nucleotides read TGTGCCAGCAGCTTAGGACCGGGGTACGGGGAGCAGTACTTC. This sequence encodes CASSLGPGYGEQYF. Full variable domain (rest looked up from reference TRBV7-2 and TRBJ2-7): GAGVSQSPSNKVTEKGKDVELRCDPISGHTALYWYRQSLGQGLEFLIYFQGNSAPDKSGLPSDRFSAERTGGSVSTLTIQRTQQEDSAVYLCASSLGPGYGEQYFGPGTRLTVT.

V and J are TRBV7-2 and TRBJ2-7; 7 positions match TRBD1. The CDR3 runs to 16 residues. V dropped 0 bases and J dropped 2; count of bases not matched to a gene: 7. Per the germline V gene, CDR1 is SGHTA and CDR2 is FQGNSA. The DNA of the CDR3 is TGTGCCAGCAGCTTAGCCTCCGGGACAGCCACCTACGAGCAGTACTTC. Protein sequence: CASSLASGTATYEQYF.

This rearrangement joins TRBV14 to TRBJ1-1, with 7 positions matching TRBD1. Germline V gene lookup returns CDR1 SGHDN and CDR2 FVKESK. The CDR3 sequence is 16 residues long. V dropped 2 bases and J dropped 1; count of bases not matched to a gene: 7. The CDR3 protein is CASSQSYRGPNTEAFF. In DNA form, the CDR3 reads TGTGCCAGCAGCCAATCTTACAGGGGCCCGAACACTGAAGCTTTCTTT. Combining the CDR3 with reference TRBV14 and TRBJ1-1 gives the whole variable domain EAGVTQFPSHSVIEKGQTVTLRCDPISGHDNLYWYRRVMGKEIKFLLHFVKESKQDESGMPNNRFLAERTGGTYSTLKVQPAELEDSGVYFCASSQSYRGPNTEAFFGQGTRLTVV.

The V and J genes are TRBV4-3 and TRBJ2-1; D is perhaps TRBD1 or TRBD2 (5 bases each). V was pared by 0 bases and J by 6 bases, with 12 bases between. CDR1 and CDR2 (germline): LGHNA, YSLEER. CDR3 size: 15 residues. The CDR3: CASSQDGGPGNEQFF. CDR3 nucleotides: TGCGCCAGCAGCCAAGATGGGGGTCCGGGCAATGAGCAGTTCTTC.

This chain links TRBV15 with TRBJ2-7; D uncertain. Trimming removed 0 bases at V and 7 bases at J, with 13 bases between. Germline CDR1 is LNHNV and CDR2 is YYDKDF (reference sequence). The CDR3 contains 14 residues. CDR3 sequence reads: CATSRDRTASEQYF. CDR3 coding DNA: TGTGCCACCAGCAGAGATAGGACGGCTAGTGAGCAGTACTTC.

V gene TRBV29-1 combines with J gene TRBJ2-1, with D tentatively TRBD2 (6 bases). CDR1 SQVTM and CDR2 ANQGSEA come from the germline V gene. The CDR3 length is 15 residues. V was clipped by 4 bases and J by 5 bases, with 18 bases between them. CDR3 DNA sequence: TGCAGCGTTGGGGGAACTAGCTCCCTAAACAATGAGCAGTTCTTC. Its translation is CSVGGTSSLNNEQFF.

This clone came up once. The rearrangement uses TRBV6-5 and TRBJ2-1; D might be TRBD2 (6 bases). Deletions cut 4 bases from V and 13 bases from J, with 17 bases between. Germline assignment: CDR1 MNHEY and CDR2 SVGAGI. The CDR3 spans 13 residues. CDR3 coding DNA: TGTGCCAGCAGTTCGAAGCCGGGACTGCCCCAGTTCTTC. Amino acid sequence: CASSSKPGLPQFF.

This chain links TRBV11-2 with TRBJ2-2; TRBD2 agrees at 7 bases. With V trimmed by 5 bases and J by 4 bases, 10 bases remained unmatched. CDR1 is SGHAT, CDR2 FQNNGV, per germline. This CDR3 is built from 16 residues. CDR3 residues: CASSDRRRGSTGELFF. CDR3 bases: TGTGCCAGCAGCGACCGGCGGCGGGGGTCCACCGGGGAGCTGTTTTTT.

This clone was found once. Different DNA sequences within this sample yield the same CDR3. This chain uses TRBV9 with TRBJ1-1; D is unclear. This CDR3 comprises 15 residues. CDR1 SGDLS and CDR2 YYNGEE come from the germline V gene. Trimming left V 4 bases short and J 1 base short, with 14 bases between. CDR3 loop: CASSTRPLQNTEAFF. CDR3 nucleotides: TGTGCCAGCAGCACTCGTCCTCTGCAGAACACTGAAGCTTTCTTT.

CDR3 sequence reads: CASSLNPDPGGDTQYF. Written as DNA, the CDR3 is TGTGCCAGCAGCTTAAACCCGGACCCAGGGGGAGATACGCAGTATTTT. V is TRBV7-6 and J is TRBJ2-3, with 7 bases identical to TRBD1. The CDR3 has 16 residues. Unmatched junction bases numbered 10, after V lost 2 bases and J lost 5 bases. The germline V gene encodes CDR1 SGHVS and CDR2 FNYEAQ.

This chain uses TRBV6-5 with TRBJ1-2; D not resolved. V lost 2 bases, J lost 2 bases, and 6 bases lay in between. This CDR3 is built from 13 residues. Per the germline V gene, CDR1 is MNHEY and CDR2 is SVGAGI. In DNA form, the CDR3 reads TGTGCCAGCAGTTACGGGAGAAACTATGGCTACACCTTC. It is translated as CASSYGRNYGYTF.

This clone was picked up a small number of times. This rearrangement joins TRBV11-2 to TRBJ2-5; no firm D call. In germline, CDR1 is SGHAT, CDR2 FQNNGV. V was pared by 1 base and J by 3 bases, with 6 bases between. The CDR3 spans 13 residues. The CDR3 reads CASSLVSEETQYF. The DNA of the CDR3 is TGTGCCAGCAGCTTAGTATCGGAAGAGACCCAGTACTTC.

CDR3 sequence (DNA): TGTGCCAGCTCACCGGGACTAGCGGGAGCAGATACGCAGTATTTT. Translation: CASSPGLAGADTQYF. The V and J genes are TRBV18 and TRBJ2-3; 14 bases are a match to TRBD2. The CDR3 contains 15 residues. The germline CDR1 and CDR2 sequences are KGHSH and LQKENI. The V segment lost 3 bases and the J segment 4 bases; nucleotides outside the gene matches: 0.

The chain employs TRBV5-4 and TRBJ2-4; the D gene is possibly TRBD1 (6 bases). Germline CDR1 is SGHNT and CDR2 is YYREEE (reference sequence). Trimming removed 0 bases at V and 5 bases at J, with 9 bases between. CDR3 length: 14 residues. The CDR3, as DNA: TGTGCCAGCAGCTTGGGGGCAGGGGAAAACATTCAGTACTTC. Its translation: CASSLGAGENIQYF.